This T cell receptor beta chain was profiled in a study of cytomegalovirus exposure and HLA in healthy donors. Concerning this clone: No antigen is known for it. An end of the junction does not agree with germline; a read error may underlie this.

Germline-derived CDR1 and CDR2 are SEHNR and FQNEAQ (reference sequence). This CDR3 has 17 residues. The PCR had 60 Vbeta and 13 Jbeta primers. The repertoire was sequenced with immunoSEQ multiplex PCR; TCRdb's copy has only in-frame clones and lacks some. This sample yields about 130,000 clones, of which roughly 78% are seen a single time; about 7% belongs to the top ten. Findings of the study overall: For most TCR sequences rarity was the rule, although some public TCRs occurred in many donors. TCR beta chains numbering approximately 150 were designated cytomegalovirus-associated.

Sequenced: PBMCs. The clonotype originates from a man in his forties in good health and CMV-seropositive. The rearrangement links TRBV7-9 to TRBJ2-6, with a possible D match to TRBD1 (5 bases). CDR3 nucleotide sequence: TGTTCCAGCAGCTTCCCAGGGCCGAGCTCTGGGGCCAACGTCCTGACTTTC. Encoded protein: CSSSFPGPSSGANVLTF.